This TCR beta chain was retrieved from a study of beta chain features in type 1 diabetes. V shed 3 bases and J shed 5 bases, with 17 bases lying between them. CDR1 is SNHLY and CDR2 is FYNNEI in the germline V gene. This CDR3 comprises 16 residues. The authors reverse transcribed all of the isolated RNA, so sequencing captured expressed TCRB transcripts. Sequenced by immunoSEQ multiplex PCR; TCRdb stores in-frame clones only, minus some. The sample consists of roughly 300,000 clones, under 8.5% of them appearing once. This clone was seen a handful of times. Its antigen is still unknown. Study-wide results and caveats: Researchers reported that naive, central memory and Treg TCRB repertoires appeared more similar in patients than in healthy donors. cDNA-based sequencing might over-represent cells highly expressing TCR.

Sequencing used central memory CD4+ T cells from blood. The V gene is TRBV2, the J gene TRBJ2-1, with TRBD1 as a possible D gene (5 bases). The clonotype was recovered from a woman in her late teens or twenties in good health. The CDR3 DNA follows: TGTGCCAGCAGTGAGCAATGGCAGGGATGGGACAATGAGCAGTTCTTC. It yields the protein CASSEQWQGWDNEQFF.